The clone carrying this T cell receptor beta chain has only one observation. In the authors' workflow: Nucleated cell counts were estimated from reference gene primer amplification. Repertoires were generated with immunoSEQ multiplex PCR, while TCRdb's copy carries only in-frame clones and drops some. The V and J calls and clone size come from that table; D and trimming were worked out from the DNA. Here the sample spans 29,000 or so clones, almost 85% being singletons. The germline CDR1 and CDR2 sequences are SGHNT and YENEEA. The V and J ends lost 0 bases and 6 bases respectively, with 10 bases between them. There are 14 residues in the CDR3. This record belongs to a study of blood T cell repertoires in COVID-19. Study background: Donors in the United States, Italy and Spain gave samples during acute or convalescent COVID-19. PBMCs, B-cell-depleted T cells, or T cells provided the cDNA or gDNA that made up the material.

The gene calls are TRBV11-3 and TRBJ2-3, with D possibly being TRBD1 (5 bases). Source material: peripheral blood. This clonotype was sampled from an elderly man with active COVID-19. The CDR3 spells CASSLDRGRDTQYF. In DNA, the CDR3 is TGTGCCAGCAGCTTAGATAGGGGTCGCGATACGCAGTATTTT.